One T cell receptor (beta chain) is described in this entry. Individually, cDNA molecules had unique molecular identifiers attached to them. TCRdb recomputed calls from the 5' RACE reads with MiXCR, one row per CDR3 protein. This table has approximately 40,000 distinct CDR3 sequences, around 6.3% appearing once. The length of the CDR3 is 15 residues. Looked up from germline, CDR1 is MGHDK and CDR2 is SYGVNS. Germline trimming cut 3 bases from V and 4 bases from J; bases unmatched to any gene: 7. The sample originates from a study of early T cells in non-severe SARS-CoV-2 infection. The source of this sequence is an adult who was a healthcare worker with PCR-confirmed SARS-CoV-2 infection or an uninfected control (not recorded which). This specimen was whole blood, taken at baseline. This chain joins TRBV25-1 and TRBJ2-5; the match to TRBD1 covers 8 bases. The CDR3 DNA reads TGTGCCAGCAGTGATCCCCGACAGGGGCGAGAGACCCAGTACTTC. Translation: CASSDPRQGRETQYF.